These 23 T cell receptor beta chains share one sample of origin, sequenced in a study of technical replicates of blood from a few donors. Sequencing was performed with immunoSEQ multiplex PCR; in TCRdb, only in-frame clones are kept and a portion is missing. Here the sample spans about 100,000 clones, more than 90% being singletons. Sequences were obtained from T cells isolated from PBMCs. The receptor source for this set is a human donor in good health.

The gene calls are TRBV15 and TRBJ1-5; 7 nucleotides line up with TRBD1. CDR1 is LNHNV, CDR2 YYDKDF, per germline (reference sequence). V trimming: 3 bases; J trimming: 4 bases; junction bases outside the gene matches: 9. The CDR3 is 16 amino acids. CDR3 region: CATSSHLQGFNQPQHF. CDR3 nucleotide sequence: TGTGCCACCAGCAGCCACTTACAGGGGTTTAATCAGCCCCAGCATTTT.

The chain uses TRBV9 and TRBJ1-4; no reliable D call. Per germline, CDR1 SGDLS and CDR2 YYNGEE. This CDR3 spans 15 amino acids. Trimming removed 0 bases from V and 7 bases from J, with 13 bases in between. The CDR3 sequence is CASSVAEGRVEKLFF. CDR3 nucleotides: TGTGCCAGCAGCGTAGCGGAGGGCAGAGTTGAAAAACTGTTTTTT.

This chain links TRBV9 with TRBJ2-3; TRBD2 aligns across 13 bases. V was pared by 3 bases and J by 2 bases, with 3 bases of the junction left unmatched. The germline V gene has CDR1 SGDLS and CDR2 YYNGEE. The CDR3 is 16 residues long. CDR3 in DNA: TGTGCCAGCAGCGCGGGACTAGCGGGGCCCACAGATACGCAGTATTTT. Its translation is CASSAGLAGPTDTQYF.

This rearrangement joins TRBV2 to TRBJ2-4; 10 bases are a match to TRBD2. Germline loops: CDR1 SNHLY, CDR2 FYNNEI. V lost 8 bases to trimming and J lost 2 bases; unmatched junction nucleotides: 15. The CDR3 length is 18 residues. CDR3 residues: CASLPQLAGTRPKNIQYF. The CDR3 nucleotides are TGTGCCAGCCTCCCACAACTAGCGGGGACGAGACCCAAAAACATTCAGTACTTC.

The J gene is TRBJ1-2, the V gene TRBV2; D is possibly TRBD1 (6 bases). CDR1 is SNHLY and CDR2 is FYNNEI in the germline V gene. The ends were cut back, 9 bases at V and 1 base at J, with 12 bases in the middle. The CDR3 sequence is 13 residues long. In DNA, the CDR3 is TGTGCCAGTGGACAGAACATTAACTATGGCTACACCTTC. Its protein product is CASGQNINYGYTF.

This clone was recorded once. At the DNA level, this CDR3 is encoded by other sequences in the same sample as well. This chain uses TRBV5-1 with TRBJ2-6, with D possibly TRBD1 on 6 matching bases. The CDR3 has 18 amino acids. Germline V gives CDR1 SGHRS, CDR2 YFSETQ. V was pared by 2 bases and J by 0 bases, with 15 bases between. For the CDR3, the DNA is TGCGCCAGCAGCTTCGCCGCAGGGGACAACTCTGGGGCCAACGTCCTGACTTTC. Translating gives CASSFAAGDNSGANVLTF.

The CDR3 sequence: CASSTGLLGQGGLDEQFF. The CDR3 DNA is TGTGCCAGTAGTACCGGATTACTAGGACAGGGGGGATTGGATGAGCAGTTCTTC. This chain uses TRBV19 with TRBJ2-1; TRBD1 agrees at 10 bases. The V gene end was trimmed by 4 bases and the J gene end by 8 bases; junction bases not matched to a gene: 17. Germline CDR1 is LNHDA and CDR2 is SQIVND (reference sequence). The CDR3 loop spans 18 amino acids.

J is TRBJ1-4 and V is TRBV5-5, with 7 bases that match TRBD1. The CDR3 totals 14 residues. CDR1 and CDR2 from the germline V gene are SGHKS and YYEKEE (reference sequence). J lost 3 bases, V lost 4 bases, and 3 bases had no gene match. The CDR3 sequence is CASSPGQSNEKLFF. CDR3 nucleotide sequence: TGTGCCAGCAGCCCGGGACAGTCTAATGAAAAACTGTTTTTT.

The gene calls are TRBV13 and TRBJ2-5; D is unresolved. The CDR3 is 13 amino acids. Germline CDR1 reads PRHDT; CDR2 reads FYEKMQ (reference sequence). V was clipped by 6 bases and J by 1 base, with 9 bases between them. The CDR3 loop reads CASSPEAQETQYF. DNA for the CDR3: TGTGCCAGCAGTCCTGAGGCCCAAGAGACCCAGTACTTC. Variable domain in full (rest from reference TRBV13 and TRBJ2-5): AAGVIQSPRHLIKEKRETATLKCYPIPRHDTVYWYQQGPGQDPQFLISFYEKMQSDKGSIPDRFSAQQFSDYHSELNMSSLELGDSALYFCASSPEAQETQYFGPGTRLLVL.

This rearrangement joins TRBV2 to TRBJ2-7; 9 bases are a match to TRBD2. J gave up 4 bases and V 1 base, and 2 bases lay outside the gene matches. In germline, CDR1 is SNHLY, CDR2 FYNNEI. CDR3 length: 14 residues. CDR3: CASSEVAGEYEQYF. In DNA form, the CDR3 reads TGTGCCAGCAGTGAAGTAGCGGGGGAGTACGAGCAGTACTTC.

CDR3 residues: CASSFNRQPQHF. In DNA form, the CDR3 reads TGTGCCAGCAGCTTCAACAGGCAGCCCCAGCATTTT. The rearrangement links TRBV7-2 to TRBJ1-5, with D perhaps TRBD1 (5 bases). The V and J ends lost 3 bases and 7 bases respectively, with 7 bases between them. Looked up from germline, CDR1 is SGHTA and CDR2 is FQGNSA. This CDR3 has 12 amino acids.

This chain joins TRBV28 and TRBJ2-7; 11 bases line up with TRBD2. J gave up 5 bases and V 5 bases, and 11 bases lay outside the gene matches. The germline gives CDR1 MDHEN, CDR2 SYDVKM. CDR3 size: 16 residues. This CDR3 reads CASSRYSGRADNEQYF. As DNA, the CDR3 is TGTGCCAGCAGTAGGTATAGCGGGAGGGCCGACAACGAGCAGTACTTC.

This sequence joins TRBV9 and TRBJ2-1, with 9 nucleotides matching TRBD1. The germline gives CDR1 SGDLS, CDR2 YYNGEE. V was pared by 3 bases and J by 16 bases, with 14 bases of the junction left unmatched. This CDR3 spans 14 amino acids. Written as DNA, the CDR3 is TGTGCCAGCAGCGACAATACACCGGGACAGGGTTTATTCTTC. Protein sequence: CASSDNTPGQGLFF.

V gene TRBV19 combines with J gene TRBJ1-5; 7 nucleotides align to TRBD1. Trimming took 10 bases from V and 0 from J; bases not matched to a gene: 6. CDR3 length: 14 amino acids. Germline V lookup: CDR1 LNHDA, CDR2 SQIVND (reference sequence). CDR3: CATTDRNSNQPQHF. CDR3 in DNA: TGTGCCACCACGGACAGGAATAGCAATCAGCCCCAGCATTTT. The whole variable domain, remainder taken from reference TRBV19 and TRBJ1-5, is DGGITQSPKYLFRKEGQNVTLSCEQNLNHDAMYWYRQDPGQGLRLIYYSQIVNDFQKGDIAEGYSVSREKKESFPLTVTSAQKNPTAFYLCATTDRNSNQPQHFGDGTRLSIL.

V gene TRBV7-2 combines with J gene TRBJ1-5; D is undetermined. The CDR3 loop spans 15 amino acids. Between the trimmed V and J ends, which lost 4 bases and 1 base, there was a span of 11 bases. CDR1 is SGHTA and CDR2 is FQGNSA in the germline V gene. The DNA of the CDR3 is TGTGCCAGCAGCTCACGGACGGGAAGCAATCAGCCCCAGCATTTT. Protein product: CASSSRTGSNQPQHF.

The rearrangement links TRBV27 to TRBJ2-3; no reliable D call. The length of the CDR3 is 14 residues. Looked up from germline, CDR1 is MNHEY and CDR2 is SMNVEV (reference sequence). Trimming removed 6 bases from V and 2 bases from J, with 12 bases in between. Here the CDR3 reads CASRVIGATDTQYF. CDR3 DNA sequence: TGTGCCAGCAGAGTCATCGGAGCCACAGATACGCAGTATTTT.

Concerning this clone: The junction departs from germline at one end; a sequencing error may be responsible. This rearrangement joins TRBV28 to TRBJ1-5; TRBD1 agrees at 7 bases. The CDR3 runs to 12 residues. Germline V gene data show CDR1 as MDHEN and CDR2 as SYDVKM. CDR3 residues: CASSSINDRVYF. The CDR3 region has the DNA TGTGCCAGCAGTTCGATTAACGACAGGGTTTATTTT. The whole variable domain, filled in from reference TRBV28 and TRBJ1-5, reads DVKVTQSSRYLVKRTGEKVFLECVQDMDHENMFWYRQDPGLGLRLIYFSYDVKMKEKGDIPEGYSVSREKKERFSLILESASTNQTSMYLCASSSINDRVYFGDGTRLSIL.

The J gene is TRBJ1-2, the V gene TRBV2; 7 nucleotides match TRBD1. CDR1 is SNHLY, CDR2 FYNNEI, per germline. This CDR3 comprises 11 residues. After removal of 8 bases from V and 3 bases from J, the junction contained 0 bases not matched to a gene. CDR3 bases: TGTGCCAGCCAGGGGGACTATGGCTACACCTTC. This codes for CASQGDYGYTF.

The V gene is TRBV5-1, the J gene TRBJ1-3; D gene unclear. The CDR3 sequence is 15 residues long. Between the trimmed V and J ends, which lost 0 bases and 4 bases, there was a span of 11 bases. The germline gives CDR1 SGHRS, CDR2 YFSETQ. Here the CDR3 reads CASSLGWGAGNTIYF. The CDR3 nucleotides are TGCGCCAGCAGCTTGGGCTGGGGAGCCGGAAACACCATATATTTT.

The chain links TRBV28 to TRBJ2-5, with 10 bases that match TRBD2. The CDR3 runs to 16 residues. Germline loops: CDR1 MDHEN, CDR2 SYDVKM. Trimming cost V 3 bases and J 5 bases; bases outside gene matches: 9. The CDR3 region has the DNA TGTGCCAGCAGTTTCTCCCTAGCGGGAGAGGGTGAGACCCAGTACTTC. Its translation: CASSFSLAGEGETQYF.

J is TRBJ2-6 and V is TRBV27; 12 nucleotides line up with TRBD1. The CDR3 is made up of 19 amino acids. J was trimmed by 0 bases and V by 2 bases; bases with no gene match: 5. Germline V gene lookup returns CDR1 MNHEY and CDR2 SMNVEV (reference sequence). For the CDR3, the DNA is TGTGCCAGCAGTTTACGGGGACAGGGGGCGATCTCTGGGGCCAACGTCCTGACTTTC. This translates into CASSLRGQGAISGANVLTF. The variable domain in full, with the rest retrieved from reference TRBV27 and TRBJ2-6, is EAQVTQNPRYLITVTGKKLTVTCSQNMNHEYMSWYRQDPGLGLRQIYYSMNVEVTDKGDVPEGYKVSRKEKRNFPLILESPSPNQTSLYFCASSLRGQGAISGANVLTFGAGSRLTVL.

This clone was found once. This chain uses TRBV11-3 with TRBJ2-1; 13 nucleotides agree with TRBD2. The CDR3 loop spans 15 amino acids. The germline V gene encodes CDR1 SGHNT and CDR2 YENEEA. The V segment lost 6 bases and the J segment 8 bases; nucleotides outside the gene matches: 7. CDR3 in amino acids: CASRRLAGGGDEQFF. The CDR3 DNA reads TGTGCCAGCAGGAGACTAGCGGGGGGCGGGGATGAGCAGTTCTTC.

The CDR3: CASSFPRDYSTDTQYF. CDR3 sequence (DNA): TGTGCCAGCAGTTTTCCGCGGGATTATAGCACAGATACGCAGTATTTT. V is TRBV28 and J is TRBJ2-3, with a tentative D call TRBD2 (6 bases). Trimming pared 3 bases from V and 0 bases from J, leaving 13 bases between. There are 16 residues in the CDR3. Germline V gene lookup returns CDR1 MDHEN and CDR2 SYDVKM.